One and the same sample provided the 27 T cell receptor beta chains below, sequenced in a study of identifying expanded T cells in peripheral blood. Libraries were prepared by immunoSEQ multiplex PCR; TCRdb keeps only in-frame clonotypes and omits some of them. The profile covers about 85,000 clones, with around 91% appearing a single time and approximately 2.8% taken by the ten largest. The sample taken for sequencing was blood. Every receptor here comes from a person aged 18-70 years in good health.

This chain links TRBV7-2 with TRBJ2-4; 14 positions agree with TRBD2. CDR1 is SGHTA and CDR2 is FQGNSA in the germline V gene. The CDR3 is made up of 19 amino acids. J was trimmed by 0 bases and V by 2 bases; bases with no gene match: 6. Here the CDR3 reads CASSLRGTSGSIAKNIQYF. CDR3 sequence (DNA): TGTGCCAGCAGCTTACGAGGGACTAGCGGGAGTATAGCCAAAAACATTCAGTACTTC.

This clone appeared a single time. The V and J genes are TRBV10-3 and TRBJ2-1; the D call may be TRBD1 or TRBD2 (5 bases each). The CDR3 is 16 residues long. V lost 5 bases and J 5 bases, leaving 19 bases between the germline ends. The germline V gene has CDR1 ENHRY and CDR2 SYGVKD. CDR3 sequence reads: CAISQGVGANNNEQFF. DNA of the CDR3: TGTGCCATCAGTCAGGGCGTCGGGGCAAACAACAATGAGCAGTTCTTC.

The rearrangement uses TRBV2 and TRBJ1-6; a possible D gene is TRBD1 (5 bases). CDR1 is SNHLY, CDR2 FYNNEI, per germline. CDR3 size: 14 residues. V dropped 7 bases and J dropped 7 bases, with 14 bases sitting between them. CDR3 sequence: CASNTGTSNSPLHF. The CDR3, as DNA: TGTGCCAGCAATACCGGGACGTCCAATTCACCCCTCCACTTT.

The genes are TRBV9 and TRBJ2-7, with D perhaps matching TRBD1 (5 bases). The CDR3 contains 14 residues. V lost 0 bases to trimming and J lost 2 bases, with 9 bases between them. Germline CDR1 reads SGDLS; CDR2 reads YYNGEE. CDR3 region: CASSVGGKAYEQYF. The CDR3 DNA reads as TGTGCCAGCAGCGTAGGGGGCAAAGCCTACGAGCAGTACTTC.

This clone was recorded only once. The rearrangement joins TRBV19 to TRBJ2-3, with TRBD1 matching over 8 bases. CDR1 and CDR2 from the germline V gene are LNHDA and SQIVND (reference sequence). The length of the CDR3 is 14 residues. The ends lost 5 bases at V and 2 bases at J; junction bases unmatched: 3. The CDR3 protein is CASSDRGFTDTQYF. The CDR3 coding sequence is TGTGCCAGTAGTGACAGGGGCTTCACAGATACGCAGTATTTT.

The rearrangement joins TRBV19 to TRBJ2-5; perhaps D is TRBD1 or TRBD2 (5 bases each). CDR1 LNHDA and CDR2 SQIVND come from the germline V gene (reference sequence). The CDR3 covers 15 residues. Trimming cost V 6 bases and J 0 bases, with 14 bases left between them. CDR3: CASRLRGTNQETQYF. The CDR3 bases are TGTGCCAGTAGGTTGAGAGGGACCAACCAAGAGACCCAGTACTTC. Supplemented by reference TRBV19 and TRBJ2-5, the full variable domain reads DGGITQSPKYLFRKEGQNVTLSCEQNLNHDAMYWYRQDPGQGLRLIYYSQIVNDFQKGDIAEGYSVSREKKESFPLTVTSAQKNPTAFYLCASRLRGTNQETQYFGPGTRLLVL.

V is TRBV5-1 and J is TRBJ2-2, with a tentative D call TRBD2 (5 bases). CDR1 and CDR2 from the germline V gene are SGHRS and YFSETQ. Deletions cut 4 bases from V and 5 bases from J, with 15 bases between. This CDR3 comprises 15 residues. CDR3 sequence (DNA): TGCGCCAGCAGCCCGTTAGCGTACGAAACCGGGGAGCTGTTTTTT. It translates to CASSPLAYETGELFF.

The chain joins TRBV7-2 to TRBJ2-5; D perhaps matches TRBD2 (7 bases). Germline CDR1 SGHTA, CDR2 FQGNSA. V was cut by 5 bases and J by 5 bases, with 18 bases left in between. The CDR3 loop spans 15 amino acids. This CDR3 reads CASSIELGGAETQYF. DNA of the CDR3: TGTGCCAGCAGCATCGAGTTAGGGGGGGCCGAGACCCAGTACTTC. Full variable domain (rest looked up from reference TRBV7-2 and TRBJ2-5): GAGVSQSPSNKVTEKGKDVELRCDPISGHTALYWYRQSLGQGLEFLIYFQGNSAPDKSGLPSDRFSAERTGGSVSTLTIQRTQQEDSAVYLCASSIELGGAETQYFGPGTRLLVL.

This clone was seen a single time. Other DNA variants within this sample encode the same CDR3. In DNA, the CDR3 is TGTGCCAGCAGTTACTCTGACGGAGATACGCAGTATTTT. It codes for CASSYSDGDTQYF. The chain uses TRBV6-5 and TRBJ2-3; the D is unclear. V was trimmed by 0 bases and J by 5 bases, leaving 6 bases between them. Looked up from germline, CDR1 is MNHEY and CDR2 is SVGAGI. The CDR3 covers 13 residues.

The gene calls are TRBV11-3 and TRBJ2-3; TRBD2 matches at 8 bases. V lost 0 bases to trimming and J lost 0 bases; unmatched junction nucleotides: 5. The CDR3 is made up of 17 amino acids. Germline V CDR1 and CDR2: SGHNT, YENEEA. The CDR3 nucleotides are TGTGCCAGCAGCTTAGACGGTAGCGGGGCTAGCACAGATACGCAGTATTTT. Protein product: CASSLDGSGASTDTQYF.

This clone is a singleton in its sample. The chain carries TRBV7-2 and TRBJ1-2; unclear D gene. The CDR3 has 13 residues. Trimming cost V 1 base and J 4 bases, with 7 bases left between them. CDR1 is SGHTA, CDR2 FQGNSA, per germline. DNA for the CDR3: TGTGCCAGCAGCTTAGACCCAAGCTATGGCTACACCTTC. Amino acids: CASSLDPSYGYTF.

The chain has TRBV10-3 and TRBJ1-4; perhaps TRBD1 as D (5 bases). Deletions cut 10 bases from V and 6 bases from J, with 21 bases between. Germline CDR1 and CDR2: ENHRY and SYGVKD. This CDR3 spans 15 amino acids. CDR3 region: CATSGGEPSDEKLFF. The CDR3 DNA reads TGTGCCACAAGCGGGGGGGAGCCGTCCGATGAAAAACTGTTTTTT.

The chain uses TRBV6-1 and TRBJ2-7; maybe TRBD2 (6 bases). Germline lookup yields CDR1 MNHNS and CDR2 SASEGT. V was trimmed by 4 bases and J by 7 bases, leaving 17 bases between them. The CDR3 sequence is 14 residues long. The CDR3 loop is CASSGLVFRGEQYF. In DNA form, the CDR3 reads TGTGCCAGCAGTGGACTAGTGTTTCGGGGTGAGCAGTACTTC.

The rearrangement joins TRBV10-1 to TRBJ1-2; 10 bases match TRBD1. V lost 4 bases and J lost 8; bases outside the gene matches: 4. The length of the CDR3 is 13 residues. The germline CDR1 and CDR2 sequences are WNHNN and SYGVQD (reference sequence). CDR3 region: CASSAGQGGGYTF. For the CDR3, the DNA is TGCGCCAGCAGTGCCGGACAGGGGGGCGGCTACACCTTC.

The chain uses TRBV11-2 and TRBJ2-7; D unresolved. CDR1 and CDR2 (germline): SGHAT, FQNNGV. The length of the CDR3 is 14 residues. Trimming left V 0 bases short and J 4 bases short, with 10 bases between. The CDR3 protein is CASSLDFWPYEQYF. Here the CDR3 DNA reads TGTGCCAGCAGCTTAGATTTCTGGCCATACGAGCAGTACTTC. Variable domain in full (rest from reference TRBV11-2 and TRBJ2-7): EAGVAQSPRYKIIEKRQSVAFWCNPISGHATLYWYQQILGQGPKLLIQFQNNGVVDDSQLPKDRFSAERLKGVDSTLKIQPAKLEDSAVYLCASSLDFWPYEQYFGPGTRLTVT.

The rearrangement links TRBV6-1 to TRBJ1-2; the D gene is possibly TRBD1 (6 bases). There are 14 residues in the CDR3. Trimming shortened V by 0 bases and J by 1 base, and 6 bases separated the two germline ends. Germline loops: CDR1 MNHNS, CDR2 SASEGT. CDR3 nucleotides: TGTGCCAGCAGTGAAGCGGGACATAACTATGGCTACACCTTC. Translated, it gives CASSEAGHNYGYTF.

The chain links TRBV18 to TRBJ1-4, with TRBD1 matching over 9 bases. This CDR3 contains 16 residues. With V trimmed by 6 bases and J by 7 bases, 12 bases remained unmatched. Germline V gives CDR1 KGHSH, CDR2 LQKENI. CDR3 DNA: TGTGCCAGCTCCCCGGGACAGGGCATGGGAAGTGAAAAACTGTTTTTT. Its protein is CASSPGQGMGSEKLFF.

As concerns this clone: This sample also contains other DNA sequences that code for the same CDR3. The chain combines TRBV11-1 with TRBJ2-7, with D possibly being TRBD1 (6 bases). V lost 5 bases and J lost 0, with 17 bases in between. Germline CDR1 SGHAT, CDR2 FQDESV (reference sequence). The CDR3 length is 16 residues. The CDR3 spells CASSHPAGTLSYEQYF. CDR3 bases: TGTGCCAGCAGCCATCCCGCCGGGACACTCTCCTACGAGCAGTACTTC.

The chain combines TRBV5-1 with TRBJ2-7, with D possibly matching TRBD1 (6 bases). CDR3 length equals 15 residues. The V and J ends lost 0 bases and 4 bases respectively, with 14 bases between them. From germline, CDR1 is SGHRS and CDR2 YFSETQ. In DNA form, the CDR3 reads TGCGCCAGCAGCTTGGTCACAGGGTATGAGTACGAGCAGTACTTC. Amino acids: CASSLVTGYEYEQYF.

This clone is a singleton in its sample. The rearrangement links TRBV6-5 to TRBJ1-6, with D possibly matching TRBD1 (6 bases). The germline V gene has CDR1 MNHEY and CDR2 SVGAGI. V lost 5 bases, J lost 7 bases, and 15 bases lay in between. This CDR3 contains 15 residues. CDR3 bases: TGTGCCAGCAGTCGACGCGGGACACAGAATTCACCCCTCCACTTT. Its protein is CASSRRGTQNSPLHF.

The chain has TRBV29-1 and TRBJ2-5; no clear D. In germline, CDR1 is SQVTM, CDR2 ANQGSEA. Trimming left V 4 bases short and J 2 bases short, with 11 bases between. This CDR3 spans 13 amino acids. The CDR3 here is CSVVPENQETQYF. CDR3 DNA: TGCAGCGTTGTACCCGAGAATCAAGAGACCCAGTACTTC.

The chain is built from TRBV6-1 and TRBJ2-7, with a possible D match to TRBD2 (6 bases). The germline CDR1 and CDR2 sequences are MNHNS and SASEGT. The CDR3 has 14 amino acids. Trimming took off 3 bases at V and 0 bases at J, with 9 bases between the two ends. This chain's CDR3 is CASSEEGPSYEQYF. In DNA form, the CDR3 reads TGTGCCAGCAGTGAGGAGGGCCCCTCCTACGAGCAGTACTTC.

The J gene is TRBJ1-5, the V gene TRBV28; the match to TRBD1 covers 9 bases. The germline V gene has CDR1 MDHEN and CDR2 SYDVKM. The CDR3 is 16 amino acids. The trim removed 7 bases at V and 4 bases at J, leaving 11 bases unmatched. As DNA, the CDR3 is TGTGCCAGCAAAACCGTGGGACAGGGAAGGAATCAGCCCCAGCATTTT. Protein product: CASKTVGQGRNQPQHF.

This clone was recorded once. The CDR3 DNA reads as TGTGCCACCAGCAGCCTGCCGGGGGGTGAGCAGTACTTC. Translating gives CATSSLPGGEQYF. The chain uses TRBV15 and TRBJ2-7; 7 bases agree with TRBD2. V gave up 3 bases and J gave up 7 bases; unmatched junction bases: 6. The CDR3 has 13 amino acids. Per the germline V gene, CDR1 is LNHNV and CDR2 is YYDKDF (reference sequence).

The chain joins TRBV27 to TRBJ2-3; 12 bases match TRBD2. Germline CDR1 reads MNHEY; CDR2 reads SMNVEV (reference sequence). The CDR3 has 15 amino acids. J was trimmed by 4 bases and V by 10 bases; bases with no gene match: 9. Written as DNA, the CDR3 is TGTGCCATCCGAAATCTAGCGGGAGGGGCAGATACGCAGTATTTT. Translating gives CAIRNLAGGADTQYF.

J is TRBJ1-1 and V is TRBV2, with 9 bases that match TRBD1. Looked up from germline, CDR1 is SNHLY and CDR2 is FYNNEI. V shed 6 bases and J 1 base; nucleotides not matched to a gene: 12. The CDR3 runs to 17 residues. The CDR3 coding sequence is TGTGCCAGCAGCCCCGGGACAGGGATCGACGGGAACACTGAAGCTTTCTTT. Protein sequence: CASSPGTGIDGNTEAFF. The entire variable domain, with the rest obtained from reference TRBV2 and TRBJ1-1, is as follows: EPEVTQTPSHQVTQMGQEVILRCVPISNHLYFYWYRQILGQKVEFLVSFYNNEISEKSEIFDDQFSVERPDGSNFTLKIRSTKLEDSAMYFCASSPGTGIDGNTEAFFGQGTRLTVV.

The chain employs TRBV4-1 and TRBJ2-4; 10 positions match TRBD2. CDR1 is MGHRA, CDR2 YSYEKL, per germline. The CDR3 runs to 18 residues. After removal of 2 bases from V and 1 base from J, the junction contained 8 bases not matched to a gene. CDR3 DNA sequence: TGCGCCAGCAGCCAAATTAGCGGGGGGTCGGTGGCCAAAAACATTCAGTACTTC. Its protein product is CASSQISGGSVAKNIQYF.